A single sample gave rise to the 4 T cell receptor beta chains below, sequenced in a study of tumor-infiltrating lymphocytes in primary liver carcinoma. From around 0.5 ug total RNA, TCR beta cDNA was generated with a primer in the constant region. Three-round nested multiplex PCR performed with slightly modified ARM-PCR produced the TCR beta libraries. Forward primers for TRBV1-TRBV30 and a C-beta reverse primer served the first two PCR rounds, at around 9 cycles each. Via MiXCR, TCRdb re-called the multiplex PCR reads, giving one row per CDR3 protein. The sample lists 300,000 to 400,000 distinct CDR3 sequences; about 61% were seen once. Blood RNA came from unsorted whole blood; germline DNA was also extracted. Material for sequencing was peripheral blood. These receptors were taken from a man aged 40-55 years with primary liver carcinoma and hepatitis B virus infection.

This clonotype was recorded once. This clone may be a read error of a much larger clone one base away. The J gene is TRBJ1-1, the V gene TRBV6-2 or TRBV6-3, with D possibly matching TRBD1 (6 bases). This CDR3 has 16 residues. In germline, CDR1 is MNHEY, CDR2 SVGEGT. Trimming pared 6 bases from V and 1 base from J, leaving 18 bases between. The CDR3 reads CASRDNLRGQNTEAFF. DNA for the CDR3: TGTGCCAGCAGAGACAATTTACGGGGGCAGAACACTGAAGCTTTCTTT.

In regard to this clonotype: This may arise from a read error, as a much more abundant clone is one base away. The rearrangement uses TRBV5-1 and TRBJ2-3; 14 nucleotides agree with TRBD2. The CDR3 contains 17 residues. CDR1 is SGHRS and CDR2 is YFSETQ in the germline V gene. Trimming removed 3 bases from V and 7 bases from J; junction bases left unmatched: 10. DNA for the CDR3: TGCGCCAGCAGCTCAGGGACTAGCGGGAGTCGGTCAAATACGCAGTATTTT. Protein: CASSSGTSGSRSNTQYF.

About this clonotype itself: The junction does not match germline at one end; this may be a read error. V usage is TRBV29-1 and J usage is TRBJ1-1, with D tentatively TRBD1 (5 bases). The CDR3 totals 11 residues. The germline V gene has CDR1 SQVTM and CDR2 ANQGSEA. The CDR3 region has the DNA TGCAGCGCCGGGGACGGCGCTGAAGCTTTCTTC. Amino acids: CSAGDGAEAFF.

The chain links TRBV7-3 to TRBJ1-1; D gene unclear. This CDR3 is built from 13 residues. V lost 5 bases, J lost 5 bases, and 12 bases lay in between. Looked up from germline, CDR1 is SGHTA and CDR2 is FQGTGA. CDR3 in DNA: TGTGCCAGCAGCCAGACTCAAGGAACTGAAGCTTTCTTT. Its protein is CASSQTQGTEAFF. Using reference TRBV7-3 and TRBJ1-1 for the parts outside the CDR3, the full variable domain is GAGVSQTPSNKVTEKGKYVELRCDPISGHTALYWYRQSLGQGPEFLIYFQGTGAADDSGLPNDRFFAVRPEGSVSTLKIQRTERGDSAVYLCASSQTQGTEAFFGQGTRLTVV.